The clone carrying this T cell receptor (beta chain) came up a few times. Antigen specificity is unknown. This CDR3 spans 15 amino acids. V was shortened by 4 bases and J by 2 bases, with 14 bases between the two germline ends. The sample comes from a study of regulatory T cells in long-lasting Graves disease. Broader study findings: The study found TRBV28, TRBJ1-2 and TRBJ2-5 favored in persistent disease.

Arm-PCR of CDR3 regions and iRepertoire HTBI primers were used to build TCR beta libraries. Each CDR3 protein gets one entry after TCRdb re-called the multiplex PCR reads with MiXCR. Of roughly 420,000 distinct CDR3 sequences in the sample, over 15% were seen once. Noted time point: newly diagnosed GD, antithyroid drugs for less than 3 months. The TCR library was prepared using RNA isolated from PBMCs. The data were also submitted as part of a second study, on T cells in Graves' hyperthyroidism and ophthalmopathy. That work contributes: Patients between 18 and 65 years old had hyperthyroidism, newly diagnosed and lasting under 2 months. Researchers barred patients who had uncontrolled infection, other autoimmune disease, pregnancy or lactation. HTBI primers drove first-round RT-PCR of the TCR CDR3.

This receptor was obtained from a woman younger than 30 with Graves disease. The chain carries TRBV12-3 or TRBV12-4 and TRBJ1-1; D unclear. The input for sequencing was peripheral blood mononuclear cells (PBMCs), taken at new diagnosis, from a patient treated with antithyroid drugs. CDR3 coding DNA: TGTGCCAGCAGTTGGGCAGGCTTCGATAACACTGAAGCTTTCTTT. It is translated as CASSWAGFDNTEAFF.